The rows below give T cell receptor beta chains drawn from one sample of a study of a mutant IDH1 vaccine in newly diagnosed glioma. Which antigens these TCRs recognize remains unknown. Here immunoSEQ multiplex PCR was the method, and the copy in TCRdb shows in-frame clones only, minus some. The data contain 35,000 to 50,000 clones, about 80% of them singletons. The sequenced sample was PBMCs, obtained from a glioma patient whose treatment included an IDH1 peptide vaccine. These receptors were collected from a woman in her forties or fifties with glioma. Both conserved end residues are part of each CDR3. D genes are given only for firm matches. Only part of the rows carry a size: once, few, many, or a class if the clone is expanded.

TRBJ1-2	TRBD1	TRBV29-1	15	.	CSVSGTGGASYGYTF	TGCAGCGTTTCCGGGACAGGGGGCGCGAGCTATGGCTACACCTTC
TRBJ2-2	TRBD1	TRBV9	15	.	CASSSDRVDTGELFF	TGTGCCAGCAGCTCCGACAGGGTGGACACCGGGGAGCTGTTTTTT
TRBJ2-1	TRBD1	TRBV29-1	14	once	CSGGQGFSYNEQFF	TGCAGCGGTGGACAGGGGTTCTCCTACAATGAGCAGTTCTTC
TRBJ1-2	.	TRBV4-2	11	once	CASSQLNGYTF	TGTGCCAGCAGCCAATTGAATGGCTACACCTTC
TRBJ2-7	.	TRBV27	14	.	CASSPEGPLYEQYF	TGTGCCAGCAGTCCCGAAGGCCCGTTATACGAGCAGTACTTC
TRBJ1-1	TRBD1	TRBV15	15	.	CATSRGGTANTEAFF	TGTGCCACCAGCAGAGGCGGGACAGCGAACACTGAAGCTTTCTTT
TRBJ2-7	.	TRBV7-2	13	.	CASSLDVSYEQYF	TGTGCCAGCAGCTTAGACGTCAGCTACGAGCAGTACTTC
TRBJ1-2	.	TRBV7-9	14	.	CASSLGSSNYGYTF	TGTGCCAGCAGCTTAGGCAGCTCTAACTATGGCTACACCTTC
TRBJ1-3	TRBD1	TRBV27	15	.	CASRITGGSGNTIYF	TGTGCCAGCAGAATAACAGGGGGTTCTGGAAACACCATATATTTT
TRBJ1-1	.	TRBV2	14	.	CASSDGQRGTEAFF	TGTGCCAGCAGTGACGGGCAGAGGGGAACTGAAGCTTTCTTT
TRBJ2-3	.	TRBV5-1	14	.	CASSLVGPEDTQYF	TGCGCCAGCAGCTTGGTAGGGCCGGAAGATACGCAGTATTTT
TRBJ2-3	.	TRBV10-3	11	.	CAVQSTDTQYF	TGTGCCGTTCAGAGCACAGATACGCAGTATTTT
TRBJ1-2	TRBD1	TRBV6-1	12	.	CASSEAQGDYTF	TGTGCCAGCAGTGAGGCACAGGGGGACTACACCTTC
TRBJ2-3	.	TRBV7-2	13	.	CASSLVRRDTQYF	TGTGCCAGCAGCTTAGTAAGAAGGGATACGCAGTATTTT
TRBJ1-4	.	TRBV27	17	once	CASSAQGMMGVGEKLFF	TGTGCCAGCAGTGCCCAGGGGATGATGGGGGTGGGTGAAAAACTGTTTTTT
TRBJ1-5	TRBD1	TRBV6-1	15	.	CASSLRDSPNQPQHF	TGTGCCAGCAGTCTACGGGACAGCCCAAATCAGCCCCAGCATTTT
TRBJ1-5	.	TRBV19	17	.	CATATVPKGRGNQPQHF	TGTGCCACCGCGACCGTTCCTAAGGGACGGGGTAATCAGCCCCAGCATTTT
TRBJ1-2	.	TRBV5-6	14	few	CASSLAWGSYGYTF	TGTGCCAGCAGCTTGGCCTGGGGGAGCTATGGCTACACCTTC
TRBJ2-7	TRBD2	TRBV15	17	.	CATSRQIRGTTSYEQYF	TGTGCCACCAGCAGGCAGATCCGCGGGACTACCTCCTACGAGCAGTACTTC
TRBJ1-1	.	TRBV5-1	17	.	CASSLRGRGISNTEAFF	TGCGCCAGCAGCTTGAGAGGCAGGGGAATTTCGAACACTGAAGCTTTCTTT
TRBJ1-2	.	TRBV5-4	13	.	CATYTGLGYGYTF	TGTGCCACCTACACAGGGCTCGGCTATGGCTACACCTTC
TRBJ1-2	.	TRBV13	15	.	CASSLGSWQLNGYTF	TGTGCCAGCAGCTTAGGGTCCTGGCAGCTGAATGGCTACACCTTC
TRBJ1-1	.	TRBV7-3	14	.	CASSVSPGNTEAFF	TGTGCCAGCAGCGTATCCCCCGGGAACACTGAAGCTTTCTTT
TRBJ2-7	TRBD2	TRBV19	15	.	CASSITGLAVEEQYF	TGTGCCAGTAGTATAACGGGACTAGCGGTAGAAGAGCAGTACTTC
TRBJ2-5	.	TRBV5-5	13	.	CASSLDTLETQYF	TGTGCCAGCAGCTTGGACACCCTAGAGACCCAGTACTTC
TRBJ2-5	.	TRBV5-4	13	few	CASSQQDRETQYF	TGTGCCAGCAGCCAACAGGATCGAGAGACCCAGTACTTC
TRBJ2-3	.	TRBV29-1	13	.	CSVVSGTKDTQYF	TGCAGCGTTGTTTCGGGGACAAAAGATACGCAGTATTTT
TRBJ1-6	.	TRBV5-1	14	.	CASSLASYNSPLHF	TGCGCCAGCAGCTTGGCCTCCTATAATTCACCCCTCCACTTT
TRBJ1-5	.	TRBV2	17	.	CASSERISTRLNQPQHF	TGTGCCAGCAGTGAAAGGATTAGTACCCGCCTCAATCAGCCCCAGCATTTT